The 21 T cell receptor beta chains below come from one sample, sequenced in a study of blood T cell repertoires in COVID-19. Generated by immunoSEQ multiplex PCR, the TCRdb table keeps only in-frame clones and is missing some. Here the sample spans about 180,000 clones, approximately 80% being singletons. The sequenced material came from PBMCs or T cells enriched from blood (not recorded which). The receptors stem from a man aged 60 to 69 who had been exposed to COVID-19.

About this clone itself: One junction end does not reproduce the germline sequence, and a read error may be involved. The chain combines TRBV28 with TRBJ2-7; possible D gene TRBD1, 6 bases. This CDR3 has 14 amino acids. Germline CDR1 MDHEN, CDR2 SYDVKM. CDR3 loop: CASSFTGNSNEQYF. As DNA, the CDR3 is TGTGCCAGCAGTTTCACAGGGAACTCCAACGAGCAGTACTTC. Variable domain in full (rest from reference TRBV28 and TRBJ2-7): DVKVTQSSRYLVKRTGEKVFLECVQDMDHENMFWYRQDPGLGLRLIYFSYDVKMKEKGDIPEGYSVSREKKERFSLILESASTNQTSMYLCASSFTGNSNEQYFGPGTRLTVT.

This clone was observed a handful of times. This chain joins TRBV7-8 and TRBJ1-5, with a weak D call TRBD1 (5 bases). Between the trimmed V and J ends, which lost 1 base and 6 bases, there was a span of 19 bases. The CDR3 consists of 17 residues. CDR1 SGHVS and CDR2 FQNEAQ come from the germline V gene. The CDR3 sequence is CASSLDWIPGEAQPQHF. CDR3 DNA sequence: TGTGCCAGCAGCTTAGATTGGATACCGGGGGAAGCTCAGCCCCAGCATTTT.

V gene TRBV6-6 combines with J gene TRBJ2-1; D might be TRBD1 (5 bases). CDR1 and CDR2 from the germline V gene are MNHNY and SVGAGI (reference sequence). The CDR3 extends over 14 amino acids. With 5 bases removed from V and 3 bases from J, the gap between germline ends came to 11 bases. This chain's CDR3 is CASSGAENYNEQFF. CDR3 DNA: TGTGCCAGCAGTGGGGCGGAGAACTACAATGAGCAGTTCTTC.

V usage is TRBV24-1 and J usage is TRBJ1-3; 7 nucleotides match TRBD1. V lost 6 bases and J lost 4; bases outside the gene matches: 5. The length of the CDR3 is 14 residues. Germline V gene data show CDR1 as KGHDR and CDR2 as SFDVKD. The CDR3 reads CATSQGGAGNTIYF. The CDR3 nucleotides are TGTGCCACCAGTCAAGGGGGCGCCGGAAACACCATATATTTT.

This sequence joins TRBV4-3 and TRBJ1-2; a possible D gene is TRBD1 (5 bases). CDR1 LGHNA and CDR2 YSLEER come from the germline V gene. The CDR3 loop spans 16 amino acids. V gave up 0 bases and J gave up 1 base, with 12 bases separating them. The CDR3, as DNA: TGCGCCAGCAGCCAAGATGGAGCAGGGATTAACTATGGCTACACCTTC. Its translation: CASSQDGAGINYGYTF.

This chain uses TRBV7-2 with TRBJ2-7; TRBD1 might be the D (5 bases). Per the germline V gene, CDR1 is SGHTA and CDR2 is FQGNSA. The V end was cut by 5 bases, the J end by 2 bases, with 13 bases between. This CDR3 spans 14 amino acids. The chain's CDR3 is CASSPTGATYEQYF. CDR3 DNA: TGTGCCAGCAGCCCCACAGGCGCAACCTACGAGCAGTACTTC.

This sequence joins TRBV2 and TRBJ2-1, with D perhaps TRBD1 (6 bases). CDR3 length: 15 residues. Trimming removed 6 bases at V and 4 bases at J, with 16 bases between. Germline CDR1 is SNHLY and CDR2 is FYNNEI. CDR3 coding DNA: TGTGCCAGCAGGGACAGCCAAATAAGTTACAATGAGCAGTTCTTC. Residues: CASRDSQISYNEQFF.

This clone has only a few counts. This chain uses TRBV4-3 with TRBJ2-7; a possible D gene is TRBD2 (6 bases). The CDR3 is 15 amino acids. Germline V gives CDR1 LGHNA, CDR2 YSLEER. Trimming cost V 0 bases and J 8 bases, with 17 bases left between them. The CDR3 DNA sequence: TGCGCCAGCAGCCAAGACCAACGGACGGAGGGACAGCAGTACTTC. Translating gives CASSQDQRTEGQQYF.

The CDR3 sequence: CSVEVSSGIYTF. The DNA for the CDR3 is TGCAGCGTTGAAGTGTCCTCCGGGATCTACACCTTC. The chain joins TRBV29-1 to TRBJ1-2, with D uncertain. The V and J ends lost 1 base and 10 bases respectively, with 13 bases between them. Germline CDR1 and CDR2: SQVTM and ANQGSEA. This CDR3 region has 12 residues.

The V gene is TRBV4-1, the J gene TRBJ2-1, with TRBD2 identical over 8 bases. Looked up from germline, CDR1 is MGHRA and CDR2 is YSYEKL. CDR3 length: 17 amino acids. The trim removed 3 bases at V and 5 bases at J, leaving 12 bases unmatched. This CDR3 reads CASSHNSGGGAHNEQFF. The CDR3 nucleotides read TGCGCCAGCAGCCACAACTCGGGGGGGGGAGCCCACAATGAGCAGTTCTTC.

The chain joins TRBV2 to TRBJ2-1, with TRBD2 identical over 8 bases. The germline gives CDR1 SNHLY, CDR2 FYNNEI. The CDR3 is made up of 14 amino acids. With 4 bases clipped from V and 6 bases from J, the junction kept 5 bases outside the gene matches. The CDR3 reads CASSGTSSGNEQFF. The CDR3 nucleotides are TGTGCCAGCAGTGGGACTAGCTCAGGCAATGAGCAGTTCTTC.

The genes are TRBV15 and TRBJ2-7, with 9 bases identical to TRBD1. The CDR3 length is 15 residues. The junction had 7 bases not matched to a gene; V was cut back by 5 bases and J by 2 bases. Germline values: CDR1 LNHNV, CDR2 YYDKDF (reference sequence). The CDR3 sequence is CATSRTGTGPYEQYF. In nucleotides, the CDR3 is TGTGCCACCAGCCGTACCGGGACAGGGCCCTACGAGCAGTACTTC.

The chain uses TRBV28 and TRBJ1-4, with D perhaps matching TRBD1 (6 bases). Germline V gene lookup returns CDR1 MDHEN and CDR2 SYDVKM. The CDR3 contains 14 residues. V shed 1 base and J shed 7 bases, with 10 bases lying between them. The DNA of the CDR3 is TGTGCCAGCAGTTTATTGGGGGGGGCTGAAAAACTGTTTTTT. Translating gives CASSLLGGAEKLFF.

The chain carries TRBV25-1 and TRBJ1-6, with D possibly TRBD1 on 5 matching bases. Germline V gene lookup returns CDR1 MGHDK and CDR2 SYGVNS. The CDR3 runs 15 residues. V lost 8 bases, J lost 10 bases, and 21 bases lay in between. As DNA, the CDR3 is TGTGCCAGCTCATCCCCGTCAACGGGGGAGTCACCCCTCCACTTT. Its protein product is CASSSPSTGESPLHF.

The chain combines TRBV24-1 with TRBJ2-7; 8 bases align to TRBD1. The CDR3 covers 18 residues. V lost 2 bases and J lost 0; bases outside the gene matches: 11. Germline V lookup: CDR1 KGHDR, CDR2 SFDVKD. CDR3: CATSDSRPRQGYSYEQYF. The CDR3 DNA is TGTGCCACCAGTGATTCGCGGCCGCGACAGGGGTACTCCTACGAGCAGTACTTC.

CDR3 sequence reads: CASSQFLNTGELFF. CDR3 coding DNA: TGTGCCAGCAGCCAATTCCTGAACACCGGGGAGCTGTTTTTT. The chain has TRBV16 and TRBJ2-2; D is ambiguous. CDR3 size: 14 residues. Looked up from germline, CDR1 is KGHSY and CDR2 is FQNENV. The V end lost 1 base, the J end lost 1 base, and 4 bases lay between the germline ends.

J is TRBJ1-5 and V is TRBV5-1, with 8 bases identical to TRBD1. The CDR3 loop spans 15 amino acids. V shed 5 bases, J shed 4 bases, and the junction held 8 bases outside the gene matches. Germline CDR1 is SGHRS and CDR2 is YFSETQ. The CDR3 DNA follows: TGCGCCAGCAGTCTCACAGGGGGGACAAATCAGCCCCAGCATTTT. Its protein is CASSLTGGTNQPQHF.

The rearrangement links TRBV11-1 to TRBJ1-2; the match to TRBD1 covers 9 bases. The CDR3 length is 14 residues. Germline V CDR1 and CDR2: SGHAT, FQDESV (reference sequence). Trimming removed 6 bases from V and 4 bases from J; junction bases left unmatched: 6. The CDR3 region is CASRMTGGSYGYTF. The CDR3 coding sequence is TGTGCCAGCAGGATGACAGGGGGGAGCTATGGCTACACCTTC. The full variable domain, its missing parts supplied by reference TRBV11-1 and TRBJ1-2, is EAEVAQSPRYKITEKSQAVAFWCDPISGHATLYWYRQILGQGPELLVQFQDESVVDDSQLPKDRFSAERLKGVDSTLKIQPAELGDSAMYLCASRMTGGSYGYTFGSGTRLTVV.

The sample holds a few counts of this clone. The gene calls are TRBV7-8 and TRBJ2-7; possibly TRBD1 for D (5 bases). Deletions cut 3 bases from V and 0 bases from J, with 21 bases between. The germline V gene encodes CDR1 SGHVS and CDR2 FQNEAQ. The CDR3 is made up of 18 amino acids. CDR3 sequence: CASSFPGMDNTNSYEQYF. CDR3 DNA: TGTGCCAGCAGCTTCCCGGGCATGGACAACACCAACTCCTACGAGCAGTACTTC.

The chain links TRBV19 to TRBJ1-1; the D is unclear. Germline CDR1 and CDR2: LNHDA and SQIVND (reference sequence). The V end was cut by 2 bases, the J end by 7 bases, with 8 bases between. This CDR3 is 12 amino acids long. The CDR3 loop is CASSILTGEAFF. Written as DNA, the CDR3 is TGTGCCAGTAGTATACTTACGGGTGAAGCTTTCTTT.

The genes are TRBV1 and TRBJ2-1; no check of the table's D call, TRBD2, against the DNA was made. TRBV1 is a known pseudogene. The CDR3 spans 17 residues. CDR3 residues: CTSSRPGLAGEGDEQFF. As DNA, the CDR3 is TGCACCAGCAGCCGACCGGGACTAGCGGGAGAAGGGGATGAGCAGTTCTTC.